The rows below give T cell receptor beta chains drawn from one sample of a study of human T cells and chemical hapten exposure. TCRdb fed the RACE reads into MiXCR, producing one record per CDR3 protein. The sample carries 50,000 to 65,000 distinct CDR3 sequences, 8% to 10% recorded once. Material: whole blood, obtained in connection with sensitization to the hapten diphenylcyclopropenone (DPC). These receptors all come from a woman aged 40 to 55 with alopecia areata. Some clones in this sample may be carry-over from other donors' samples. CDR3s include the opening cysteine and the closing phenylalanine or tryptophan. D genes are given only for firm matches. Clone sizes are given selectively: once, few, many, or a class where the clone is expanded.

v_call	j_call	clone_size	d_call	cdr3_nt	cdr3_aa
TRBV14	TRBJ1-2	many	.	TGTGCCAGCAGCCAAGGCGGGGTCGGCTACACCTTC	CASSQGGVGYTF
TRBV7-8	TRBJ2-5	few	.	TGTGCCAGCAGCTTCGGACCCGGGGAGTACTTC	CASSFGPGEYF
TRBV9	TRBJ2-5	few	TRBD2	TGTGCCAGCAGCGTAGATGGGACTAGAGGAGAGACCCAGTACTTC	CASSVDGTRGETQYF
TRBV6-5	TRBJ1-2	many	TRBD1	TGTGCCAGCAGTCTATCCATGACAGGGAACTATGGCTACACCTTC	CASSLSMTGNYGYTF
TRBV25-1	TRBJ1-4	many	TRBD1	TGTGCCAGCAGTGAAGGTCGGGACAGTGAAAAACTGTTTTTT	CASSEGRDSEKLFF
TRBV4-1	TRBJ1-1	many	.	TGCGCCAGCAGCCAAGCGGAGGGTTTCGATGTTAACACTGAAGCTTTCTTT	CASSQAEGFDVNTEAFF
TRBV18	TRBJ2-3	.	.	TGTGCCAGCTCACCTGCACAGGGCACAGATACGCAGTATTTT	CASSPAQGTDTQYF
TRBV29-1	TRBJ2-5	few	TRBD2	TGCAGCGTTGAACAGGGAGGGGAGACCCAGTACTTC	CSVEQGGETQYF
TRBV11-3	TRBJ1-1	.	.	TGTGCCAGCAGCTTAGGAGGGGCCGGGAACACTGAAGCTTTCTTT	CASSLGGAGNTEAFF
TRBV25-1	TRBJ1-1	.	.	TGTGCCAGCAGTGAACTCCTGGGGGCGGGCACTGAAGCTTTCTTT	CASSELLGAGTEAFF
TRBV7-8	TRBJ1-1	.	.	TGTGCCAGCAGCTCACTGGCGGGCAGATTGAACACTGAAGCTTTCTTT	CASSSLAGRLNTEAFF
TRBV9	TRBJ2-7	.	TRBD2	TGTGCCAGCAGCCATCGGGGGGGATCCTACGAGCAGTACTTC	CASSHRGGSYEQYF
TRBV4-2	TRBJ2-5	.	.	TGTGCCAGCAGCCAAGTCAAGGGTGGCCAAGAGACCCAGTACTTC	CASSQVKGGQETQYF
TRBV5-1	TRBJ2-3	few	.	TGCGCCAGCAGCCTCTCGGGGGCGCGGCAAGATACGCAGTATTTT	CASSLSGARQDTQYF
TRBV20-1	TRBJ1-5	.	.	TGCAGTGCTAATCCGCCGCCCCAGCATTTT	CSANPPPQHF
TRBV4-1	TRBJ1-5	few	TRBD1	TGCGCCAGCAGCCGGTCGGGACAGTATAGCAATCAGCCCCAGCATTTT	CASSRSGQYSNQPQHF
TRBV18	TRBJ1-2	many	.	TGTGCCAGCTCACCACTACGGGGCCGACAGCTGAACTATGGCTACACCTTC	CASSPLRGRQLNYGYTF
TRBV4-3	TRBJ2-5	many	TRBD2	TGCGCCAGCAGCCCTGGACTAGCGGGGGAGGAGACCCAGTACTTC	CASSPGLAGEETQYF
TRBV18	TRBJ1-2	many	.	TGTGCCAGCTCCCCCCGGGGTCGATATGGCTACACCTTC	CASSPRGRYGYTF
TRBV7-9	TRBJ2-3	many	TRBD1	TGTGCCAGCAGCTTACGGGACAGGGGGCAGAGATGGACTGTTCCGGGACCTAATACGCAGTATTTT	CASSLRDRGQRWTVPGPNTQYF
TRBV6-2/TRBV6-3	TRBJ2-7	many	TRBD2	TGTGCCAGCAAGGCCGGGACTAGCGGGGTAAACGAGCAGTACTTC	CASKAGTSGVNEQYF
TRBV7-9	TRBJ2-7	few	TRBD1	TGTGCCAGCATCAGGGGGCCTTCCTACGAGCAGTACTTC	CASIRGPSYEQYF
TRBV25-1	TRBJ1-6	few	TRBD1	TGTGCCAGCACCCACGGGGACAGGGGTGGTTCACCCCTCCACTTT	CASTHGDRGGSPLHF
TRBV7-9	TRBJ2-3	many	.	TGTGCCAGCAGCTTACTCGCTAGCCGGGGTCGCACAGATACGCAGTATTTT	CASSLLASRGRTDTQYF
TRBV12-3/TRBV12-4	TRBJ2-3	few	.	TGTGCCAGCAGGACAAGCCGGAAACAGGGTCATTCCACAGATACGCAGTATTTT	CASRTSRKQGHSTDTQYF
TRBV28	TRBJ2-4	.	.	TGTGCCAGCAGTCCCCGGCCTAGGGGAAACATTCAGTACTTC	CASSPRPRGNIQYF
TRBV5-6	TRBJ2-3	.	.	TGTGCCAGCAGCCGGAAGGGGGGCACAGATACGCAGTATTTT	CASSRKGGTDTQYF
TRBV6-4	TRBJ2-2	.	TRBD1	TGTGCCAGCAGTGCCGAGGGGGCCACCGGGGAGCTGTTTTTT	CASSAEGATGELFF